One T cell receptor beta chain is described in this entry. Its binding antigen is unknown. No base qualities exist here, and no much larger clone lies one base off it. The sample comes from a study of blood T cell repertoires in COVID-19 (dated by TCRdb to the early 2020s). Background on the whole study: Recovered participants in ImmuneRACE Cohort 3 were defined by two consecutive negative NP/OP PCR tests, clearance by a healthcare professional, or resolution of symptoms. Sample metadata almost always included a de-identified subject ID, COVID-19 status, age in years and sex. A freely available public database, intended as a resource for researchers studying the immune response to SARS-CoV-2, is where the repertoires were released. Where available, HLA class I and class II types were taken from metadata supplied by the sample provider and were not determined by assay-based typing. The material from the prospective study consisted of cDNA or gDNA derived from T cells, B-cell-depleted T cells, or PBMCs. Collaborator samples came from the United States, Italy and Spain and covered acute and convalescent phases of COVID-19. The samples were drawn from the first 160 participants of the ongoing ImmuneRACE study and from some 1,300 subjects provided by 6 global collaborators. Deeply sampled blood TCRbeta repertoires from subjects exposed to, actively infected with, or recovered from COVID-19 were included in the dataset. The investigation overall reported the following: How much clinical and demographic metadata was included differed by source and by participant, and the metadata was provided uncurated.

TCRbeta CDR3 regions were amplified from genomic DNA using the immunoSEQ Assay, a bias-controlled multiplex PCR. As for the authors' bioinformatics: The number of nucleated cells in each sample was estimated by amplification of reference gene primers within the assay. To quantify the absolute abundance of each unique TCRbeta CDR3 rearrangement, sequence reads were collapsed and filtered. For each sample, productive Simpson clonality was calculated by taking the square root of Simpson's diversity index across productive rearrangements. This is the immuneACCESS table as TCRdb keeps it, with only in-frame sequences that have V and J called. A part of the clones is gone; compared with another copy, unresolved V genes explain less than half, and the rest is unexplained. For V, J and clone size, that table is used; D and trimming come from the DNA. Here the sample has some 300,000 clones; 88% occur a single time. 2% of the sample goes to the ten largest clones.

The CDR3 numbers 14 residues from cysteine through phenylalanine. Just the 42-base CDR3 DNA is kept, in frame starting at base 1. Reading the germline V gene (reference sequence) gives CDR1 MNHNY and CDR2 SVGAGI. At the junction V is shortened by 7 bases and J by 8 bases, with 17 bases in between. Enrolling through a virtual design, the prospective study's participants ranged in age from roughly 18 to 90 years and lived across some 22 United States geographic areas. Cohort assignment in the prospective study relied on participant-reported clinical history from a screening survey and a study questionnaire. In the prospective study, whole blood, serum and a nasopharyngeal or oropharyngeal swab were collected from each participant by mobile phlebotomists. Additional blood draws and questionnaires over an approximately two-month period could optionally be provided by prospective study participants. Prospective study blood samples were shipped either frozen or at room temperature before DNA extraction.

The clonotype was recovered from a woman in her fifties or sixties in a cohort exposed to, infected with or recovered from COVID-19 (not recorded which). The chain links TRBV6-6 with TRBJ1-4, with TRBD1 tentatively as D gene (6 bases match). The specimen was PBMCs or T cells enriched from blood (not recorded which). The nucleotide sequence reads TGTGCCAGCAACGACGGGGGGCGCTTCGAAAAACTGTTTTTT. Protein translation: CASNDGGRFEKLFF.